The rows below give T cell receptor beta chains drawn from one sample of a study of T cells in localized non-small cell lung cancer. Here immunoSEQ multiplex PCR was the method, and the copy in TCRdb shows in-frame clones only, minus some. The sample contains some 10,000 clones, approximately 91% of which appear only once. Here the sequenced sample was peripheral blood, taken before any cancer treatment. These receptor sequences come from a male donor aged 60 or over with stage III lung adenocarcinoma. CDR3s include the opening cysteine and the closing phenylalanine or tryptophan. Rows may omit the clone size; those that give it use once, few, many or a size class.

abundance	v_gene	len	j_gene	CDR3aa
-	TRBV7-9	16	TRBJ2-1	CASSLQLDWQANEQFF
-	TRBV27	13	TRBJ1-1	CASSPYQGDRAFF
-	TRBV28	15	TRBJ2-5	CASSRPVTSGETQYF
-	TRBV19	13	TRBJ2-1	CASSISLYNEQFF
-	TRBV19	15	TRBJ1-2	CASSPRAGGAEGYTF
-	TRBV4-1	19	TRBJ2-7	CASSQEWQAGGPGRYEQYF
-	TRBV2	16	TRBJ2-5	CASTFRGGSGQETQYF
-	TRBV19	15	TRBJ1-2	CASSMGSAANYGYTF
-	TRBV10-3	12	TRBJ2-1	CAISESGNEQFF
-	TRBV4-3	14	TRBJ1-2	CASSQEKGMGGYTF
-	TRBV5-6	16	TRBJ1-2	CASSLGVAERGYGYTF
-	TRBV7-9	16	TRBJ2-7	CASSLVGGASTYEQYF
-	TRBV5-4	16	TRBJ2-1	CASSSKLAGPYNEQFF
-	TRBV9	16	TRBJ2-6	CASSVVEGGGANVLTF
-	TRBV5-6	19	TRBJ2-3	CASSLRVSRGILSTDTQYF
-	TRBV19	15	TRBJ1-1	CASSLLTVGDTEAFF
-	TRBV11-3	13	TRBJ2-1	CASSFSYRDEQFF
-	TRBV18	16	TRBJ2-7	CASSPAGGVWSYEQYF
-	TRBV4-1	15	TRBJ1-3	CASSQEAQGGNTIYF
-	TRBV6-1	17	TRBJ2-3	CASSEYALAGGTDTQYF
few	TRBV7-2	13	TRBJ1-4	CASSLGPNEKLFF
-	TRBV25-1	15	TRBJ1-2	CASSEGQGARYGYTF
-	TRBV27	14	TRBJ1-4	CASKLQGSNEKLFF
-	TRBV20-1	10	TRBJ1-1	CKPNGPQAFF
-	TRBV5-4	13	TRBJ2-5	CASSPGLQETQYF
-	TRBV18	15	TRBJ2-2	CASSPITRDTGELFF
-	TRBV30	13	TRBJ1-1	CASRPDRNTEAFF
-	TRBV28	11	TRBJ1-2	CASSINYGYTF
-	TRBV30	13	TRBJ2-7	CARTGTGGDEQYF
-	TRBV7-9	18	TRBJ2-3	CAIALPRGSNFRADTQYF
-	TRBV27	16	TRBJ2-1	CASSPPGERSRNEQFF
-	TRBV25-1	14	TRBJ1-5	CASSELGHGEPQHF
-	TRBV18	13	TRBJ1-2	CASSYDSNYGYTF
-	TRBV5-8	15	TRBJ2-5	CASSSLGLGVETQYF
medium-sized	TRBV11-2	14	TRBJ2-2	CASGLAVRGGELFF
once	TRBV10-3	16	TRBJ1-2	CAISETLGGGTHGYTF
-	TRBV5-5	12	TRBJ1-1	CASRWGNTEAFF
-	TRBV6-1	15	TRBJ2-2	CASSERITLGGELFF
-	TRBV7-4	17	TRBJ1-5	CASSSTSGLFRNQPQHF